A selection of T cell receptor beta chains follows, all from one sample in a study of CD8+ T cells in alopecia areata. The data were produced by immunoSEQ multiplex PCR, yet TCRdb's version contains in-frame clones alone and is incomplete. The sample yields approximately 110,000 clones, 56% seen once. The sequencing here drew on CD4+ T cells sorted from blood, taken at week 24, from a patient treated with tofacitinib. Receptor source: a human donor with alopecia areata. Both conserved end residues are part of each CDR3. The D gene is left open where the match is weak. A clone size is listed for some rows: how often the clone was seen (once, few, many), or a class if it is expanded.

V	J	size	D	DNA	CDR3
TRBV7-2	TRBJ2-7	NA	NA	TGTGCCAGCAGCTTAAGAGGGTTGCAGGGCTACGAGCAGTACTTC	CASSLRGLQGYEQYF
TRBV29-1	TRBJ1-3	NA	NA	TGCAGCGTTGAAGTTGCCTCTGGAAACACCATATATTTT	CSVEVASGNTIYF
TRBV10-3	TRBJ2-5	NA	NA	TGTGCCATCAGTGAGTCAGGGGGGGTCCAAGAGACCCAGTACTTC	CAISESGGVQETQYF
TRBV4-1	TRBJ1-1	NA	NA	TGCGCCAGCAGCCAAGTCACGGGGCAGGGAGGGAGGTACACTGAAGCTTTCTTT	CASSQVTGQGGRYTEAFF
TRBV7-9	TRBJ2-3	NA	NA	TGTGCCAGCCTAGTCGGGTCAGATACGCAGTATTTT	CASLVGSDTQYF
TRBV4-3	TRBJ2-2	NA	NA	TGCGCCAGCAGCCAAGACGAGGGGGTATCCGGGGAGCTGTTTTTT	CASSQDEGVSGELFF
TRBV6-6	TRBJ2-7	NA	NA	TGTGCCAGCAGCCCCCGGACACCAGTCTACGAGCAGTACTTC	CASSPRTPVYEQYF
TRBV18	TRBJ1-2	NA	NA	TGTGCCAGCTCACCCGACAGGAACTATGGCTACACCTTC	CASSPDRNYGYTF
TRBV30	TRBJ2-5	once	TRBD2	TGTGCCTGGGGACTAGCGAAATCGGAGACCCAGTACTTC	CAWGLAKSETQYF
TRBV4-1	TRBJ2-5	once	TRBD2	TGCGCCAGCAGCCAAGAACAACAGCGGGGACCCCAAGAGACCCAGTACTTC	CASSQEQQRGPQETQYF
TRBV11-3	TRBJ2-1	NA	TRBD2	TGTGCCAGCAGCTTAATCCTAGCGGCTTACAATGAGCAGTTCTTC	CASSLILAAYNEQFF
TRBV30	TRBJ1-5	NA	NA	TGTGCCTGGAGTCAAAGCGGGACACCTCTTTCCCAGCATTTT	CAWSQSGTPLSQHF
TRBV29-1	TRBJ1-1	NA	NA	TGCAGCGTGCCTTCTAGGGAGGGGGGAACTGAAGCTTTCTTT	CSVPSREGGTEAFF
TRBV13	TRBJ2-3	few	TRBD2	TGTGCCAGCAGCGAGACTAGCGGGGCAGATACGCAGTATTTT	CASSETSGADTQYF
TRBV5-6	TRBJ1-2	NA	NA	TGTGCCAGCACCTTTAGGGGGGGTGACTATGGCTACACCTTC	CASTFRGGDYGYTF
TRBV11-2	TRBJ1-2	NA	TRBD1	TGTGCCAGCAGCTTGGGGCAGGGGGTAGGCTACACCTTC	CASSLGQGVGYTF
TRBV29-1	TRBJ1-6	few	NA	TGCAGCGTTGAAATTAATACCGATTCACCCCTCCACTTT	CSVEINTDSPLHF
TRBV30	TRBJ1-6	NA	NA	TGTGCCTGGAGTGTCTCACTCGGTTCACCCCTCCACTTT	CAWSVSLGSPLHF
TRBV6-6	TRBJ2-5	NA	NA	TGTGCCAGCAGTTACGTTCAGACAGGGAGGCGAGAGACCCAGTACTTC	CASSYVQTGRRETQYF
TRBV27	TRBJ1-2	once	NA	TGTGCCAGCAGTTTAAACCATGGCTACACCTTC	CASSLNHGYTF
TRBV18	TRBJ2-5	NA	NA	TGTGCCAGCTCACCAATCAGATCCCAAGAGACCCAGTACTTC	CASSPIRSQETQYF
TRBV10-3	TRBJ2-3	NA	TRBD1	TGTGCCATTCGACAGGGGGCAGGGGGAGATACGCAGTATTTT	CAIRQGAGGDTQYF
TRBV5-1	TRBJ2-5	NA	TRBD2	TGCGCCAGCAGCTTTTCGACTAGCGGGGGACAAGAGACCCAGTACTTC	CASSFSTSGGQETQYF
TRBV18	TRBJ2-3	NA	NA	TGTGCCAGCTCACCACGTAGCAACGGGGGCACAGATACGCAGTATTTT	CASSPRSNGGTDTQYF
TRBV30	TRBJ1-2	NA	NA	TGTGCCTGGAGTGTAACCCTGGCAGCCTCTCATGGCTACACCTTC	CAWSVTLAASHGYTF
TRBV30	TRBJ1-2	NA	NA	TGTGCCTGGAGGGAGTGGGGGAAAGGGGGCTACACCTTC	CAWREWGKGGYTF
TRBV10-3	TRBJ1-2	few	TRBD1	TGTGCCATCAGTGAGCGGGACAGGGGTGCCCGGAACTATGGCTACACCTTC	CAISERDRGARNYGYTF
TRBV30	TRBJ1-5	NA	NA	TGTGCCTGGAGTATCCCCGTGGGGCCCCAGCATTTT	CAWSIPVGPQHF
TRBV11-2	TRBJ2-5	NA	NA	TGTGCCAGCAGCTTGGTGTTACAAGAGACCCAGTACTTC	CASSLVLQETQYF
TRBV25-1	TRBJ2-6	NA	NA	TGTGCCAGCACCGTTACTGGGGCCAACGTCCTGACTTTC	CASTVTGANVLTF
TRBV4-1	TRBJ1-2	few	TRBD1	TGCGCCAGCAGCCAAGGACAGGGACCTAACTATGGCTACACCTTC	CASSQGQGPNYGYTF
TRBV7-2	TRBJ2-7	once	NA	TGTGCCAGCAGCTTAGCCGGGTCGAGCTCCTACGAGCAGTACTTC	CASSLAGSSSYEQYF
TRBV29-1	TRBJ2-2	NA	NA	TGCAGCGCCCGGCCGAGGAACACCGGGGAGCTGTTTTTT	CSARPRNTGELFF
TRBV7-9	TRBJ1-6	NA	NA	TGTGCCAGCAGCTCCGGGATAAAAAATCGACCCCTCCACTTT	CASSSGIKNRPLHF
TRBV4-1	TRBJ1-4	NA	NA	TGCGCCAGCAGCCAAGATGAGGGACCAGCAAAACTGTTTTTT	CASSQDEGPAKLFF
TRBV25-1	TRBJ2-3	NA	NA	TGTGCCAGCAGTGCTACCCAACGACTAACGCAGTATTTT	CASSATQRLTQYF
TRBV5-4	TRBJ2-2	once	NA	TGTGCCAGCAGCTCCAGACAGACAAACACCGGGGAGCTGTTTTTT	CASSSRQTNTGELFF
TRBV7-9	TRBJ2-3	NA	TRBD1	TGTGCCAGCAGCTCGCGACAGGGAACCTGGGGCACAGATACGCAGTATTTT	CASSSRQGTWGTDTQYF
TRBV4-2	TRBJ2-5	NA	TRBD2	TGTGCCAGCAGCCAGGGATCTAGCGGGGGCCAGCAAGAGACCCAGTACTTC	CASSQGSSGGQQETQYF
TRBV30	TRBJ1-6	NA	NA	TGTGCCTGGAGTGAGTTTGGGAGGGCCCATGATTCACCCCTCCACTTT	CAWSEFGRAHDSPLHF